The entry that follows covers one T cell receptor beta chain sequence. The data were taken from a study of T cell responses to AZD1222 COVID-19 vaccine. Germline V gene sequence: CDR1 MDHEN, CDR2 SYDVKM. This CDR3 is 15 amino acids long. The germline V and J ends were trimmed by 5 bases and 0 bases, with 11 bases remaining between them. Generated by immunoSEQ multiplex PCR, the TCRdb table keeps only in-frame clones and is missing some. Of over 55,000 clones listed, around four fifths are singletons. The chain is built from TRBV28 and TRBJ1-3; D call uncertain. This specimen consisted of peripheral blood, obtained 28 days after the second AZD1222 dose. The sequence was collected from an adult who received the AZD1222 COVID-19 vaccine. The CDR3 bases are TGTGCCAGCAGTATCGGACGTAGCTCTGGAAACACCATATATTTT. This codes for CASSIGRSSGNTIYF.